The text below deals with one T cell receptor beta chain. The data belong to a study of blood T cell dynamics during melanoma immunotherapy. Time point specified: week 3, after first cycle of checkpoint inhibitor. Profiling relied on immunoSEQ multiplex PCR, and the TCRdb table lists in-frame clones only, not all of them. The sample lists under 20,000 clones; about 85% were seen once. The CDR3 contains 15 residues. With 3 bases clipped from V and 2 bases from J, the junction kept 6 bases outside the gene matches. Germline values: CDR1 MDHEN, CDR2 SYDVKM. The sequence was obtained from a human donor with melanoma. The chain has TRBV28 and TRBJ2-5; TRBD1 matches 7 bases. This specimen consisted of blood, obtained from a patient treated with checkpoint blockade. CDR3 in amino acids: CASSFGQGEQETQYF. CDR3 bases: TGTGCCAGCAGTTTTGGGCAGGGGGAACAAGAGACCCAGTACTTC. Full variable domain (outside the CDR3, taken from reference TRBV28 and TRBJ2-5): DVKVTQSSRYLVKRTGEKVFLECVQDMDHENMFWYRQDPGLGLRLIYFSYDVKMKEKGDIPEGYSVSREKKERFSLILESASTNQTSMYLCASSFGQGEQETQYFGPGTRLLVL.